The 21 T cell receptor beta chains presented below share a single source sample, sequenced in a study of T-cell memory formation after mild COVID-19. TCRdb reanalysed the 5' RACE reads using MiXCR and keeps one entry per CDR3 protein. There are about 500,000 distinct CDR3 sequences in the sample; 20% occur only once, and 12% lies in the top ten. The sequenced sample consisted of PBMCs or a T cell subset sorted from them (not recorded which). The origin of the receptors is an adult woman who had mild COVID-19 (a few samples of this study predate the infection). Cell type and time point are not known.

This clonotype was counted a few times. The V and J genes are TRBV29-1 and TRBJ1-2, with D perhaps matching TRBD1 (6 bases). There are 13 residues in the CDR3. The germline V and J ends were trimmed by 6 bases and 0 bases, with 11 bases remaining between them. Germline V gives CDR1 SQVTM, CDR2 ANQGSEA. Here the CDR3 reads CSVGASSNYGYTF. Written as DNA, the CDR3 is TGCAGCGTGGGGGCTAGTTCTAACTATGGCTACACCTTC. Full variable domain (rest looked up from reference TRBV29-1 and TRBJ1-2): SAVISQKPSRDICQRGTSLTIQCQVDSQVTMMFWYRQQPGQSLTLIATANQGSEATYESGFVIDKFPISRPNLTFSTLTVSNMSPEDSSIYLCSVGASSNYGYTFGSGTRLTVV.

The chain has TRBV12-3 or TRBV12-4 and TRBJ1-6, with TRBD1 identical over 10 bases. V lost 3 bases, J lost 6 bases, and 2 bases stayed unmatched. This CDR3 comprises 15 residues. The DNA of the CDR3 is TGTGCCAGCAGTTTCGGACAGGGGGGTAATTCACCCCTCCACTTT. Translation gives CASSFGQGGNSPLHF.

DNA of the CDR3: TGTGCCAGCAGCTTAGGTGCCCCGGGGCCCGACTATGGCTACACCTTC. This codes for CASSLGAPGPDYGYTF. The chain employs TRBV7-9 and TRBJ1-2, with D maybe TRBD1 (5 bases). V lost 1 base and J lost 3, with 15 bases in between. The CDR3 covers 16 residues. Germline V gene sequence: CDR1 SEHNR, CDR2 FQNEAQ (reference sequence).

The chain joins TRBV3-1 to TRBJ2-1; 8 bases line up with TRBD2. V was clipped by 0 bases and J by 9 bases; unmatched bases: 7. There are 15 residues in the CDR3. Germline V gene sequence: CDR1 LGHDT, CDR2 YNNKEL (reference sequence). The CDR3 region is CASSQDRYGGGEQFF. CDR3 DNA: TGTGCCAGCAGCCAAGATCGGTACGGGGGGGGTGAGCAGTTCTTC.

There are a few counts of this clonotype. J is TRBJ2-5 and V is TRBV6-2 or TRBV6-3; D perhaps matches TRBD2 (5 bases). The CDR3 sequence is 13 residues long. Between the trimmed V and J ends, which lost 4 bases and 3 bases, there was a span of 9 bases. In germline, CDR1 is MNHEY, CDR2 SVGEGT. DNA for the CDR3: TGTGCCAGCAGTTCCTCGAGGGAAGAGACCCAGTACTTC. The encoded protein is CASSSSREETQYF.

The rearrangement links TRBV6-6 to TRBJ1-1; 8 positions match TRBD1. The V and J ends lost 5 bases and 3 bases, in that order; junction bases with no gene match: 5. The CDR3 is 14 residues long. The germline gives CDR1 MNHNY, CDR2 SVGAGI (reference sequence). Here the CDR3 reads CASSTGGPDTEAFF. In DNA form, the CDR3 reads TGTGCCAGCAGTACAGGGGGGCCGGACACTGAAGCTTTCTTT.

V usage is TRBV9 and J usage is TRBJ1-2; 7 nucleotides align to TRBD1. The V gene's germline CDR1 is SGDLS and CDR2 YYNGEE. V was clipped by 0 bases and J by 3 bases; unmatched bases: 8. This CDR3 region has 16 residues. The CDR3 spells CASSVGQGLRDYGYTF. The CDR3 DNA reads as TGTGCCAGCAGCGTAGGACAGGGCCTTCGAGACTATGGCTACACCTTC.

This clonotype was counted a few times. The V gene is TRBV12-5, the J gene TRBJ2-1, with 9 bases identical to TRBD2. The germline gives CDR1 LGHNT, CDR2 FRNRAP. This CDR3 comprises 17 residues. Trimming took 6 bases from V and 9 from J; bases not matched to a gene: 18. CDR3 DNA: TGTGCTAGTGGCACCTCTTTGAGTAGCGGGAGAACAGCTGAGCAGTTCTTC. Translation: CASGTSLSSGRTAEQFF.

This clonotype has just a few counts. The DNA of the CDR3 is TGTGCCAGTCCACCTCGGGATGAGGAGGGGAACACTGAAGCTTTCTTT. As protein: CASPPRDEEGNTEAFF. The J gene is TRBJ1-1, the V gene TRBV19; D remains ambiguous. V was clipped by 8 bases and J by 1 base, with 20 bases between them. The CDR3 sequence is 16 residues long. Per the germline V gene, CDR1 is LNHDA and CDR2 is SQIVND (reference sequence).

The CDR3 DNA follows: TGTGCCAGCAGCAAAAGGGGCATGAGGGATACGCAGTATTTT. This translates into CASSKRGMRDTQYF. The rearrangement joins TRBV21-1 to TRBJ2-3; the table's D gene call, TRBD1, was not cross checked with the DNA. TRBV21-1 is a pseudogene segment. The CDR3 has 14 amino acids.

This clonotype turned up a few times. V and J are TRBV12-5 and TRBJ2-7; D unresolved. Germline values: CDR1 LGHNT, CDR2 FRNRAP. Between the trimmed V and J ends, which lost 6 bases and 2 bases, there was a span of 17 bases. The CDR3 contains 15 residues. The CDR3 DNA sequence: TGTGCTAGTGGCCCGGGTGGCACAGTAGCCTACGAGCAGTACTTC. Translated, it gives CASGPGGTVAYEQYF.

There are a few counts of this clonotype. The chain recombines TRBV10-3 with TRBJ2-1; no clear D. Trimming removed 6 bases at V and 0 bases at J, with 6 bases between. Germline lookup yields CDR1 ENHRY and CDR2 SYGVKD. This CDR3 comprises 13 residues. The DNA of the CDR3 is TGTGCCATCAGCCCCGGCTCCTACAATGAGCAGTTCTTC. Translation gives CAISPGSYNEQFF.

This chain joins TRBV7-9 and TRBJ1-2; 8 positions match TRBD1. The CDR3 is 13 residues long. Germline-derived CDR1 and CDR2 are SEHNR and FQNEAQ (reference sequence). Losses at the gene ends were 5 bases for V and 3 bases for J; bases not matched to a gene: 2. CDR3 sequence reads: CASSTGQDYGYTF. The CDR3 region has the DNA TGTGCCAGCAGCACGGGACAGGACTATGGCTACACCTTC.

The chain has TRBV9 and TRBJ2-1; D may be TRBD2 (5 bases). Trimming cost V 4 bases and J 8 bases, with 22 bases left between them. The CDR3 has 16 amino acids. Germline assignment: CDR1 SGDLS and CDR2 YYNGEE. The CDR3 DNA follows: TGTGCCAGCAGCACTTCGGGATCCCGTCTTTTCGATGAGCAGTTCTTC. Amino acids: CASSTSGSRLFDEQFF.

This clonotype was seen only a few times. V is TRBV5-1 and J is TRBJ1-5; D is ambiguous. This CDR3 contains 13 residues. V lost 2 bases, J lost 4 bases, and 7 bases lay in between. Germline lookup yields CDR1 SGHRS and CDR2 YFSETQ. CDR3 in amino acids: CASSLTVNQPQHF. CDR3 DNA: TGCGCCAGCAGCTTAACAGTAAATCAGCCCCAGCATTTT. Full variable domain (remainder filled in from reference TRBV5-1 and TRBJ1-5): KAGVTQTPRYLIKTRGQQVTLSCSPISGHRSVSWYQQTPGQGLQFLFEYFSETQRNKGNFPGRFSGRQFSNSRSEMNVSTLELGDSALYLCASSLTVNQPQHFGDGTRLSIL.

Here the CDR3 DNA reads TGTGCCAGCAACCCCGAGAATTCACCCCTCCACTTT. Protein sequence: CASNPENSPLHF. This chain uses TRBV7-9 with TRBJ1-6; D call uncertain. The CDR3 is made up of 12 amino acids. Germline V gives CDR1 SEHNR, CDR2 FQNEAQ (reference sequence). The V gene lost 7 bases and the J gene lost 7 bases, with 8 bases spanning the gap. Looking up the rest from reference TRBV7-9 and TRBJ1-6 gives the full variable domain: DTGVSQNPRHKITKRGQNVTFRCDPISEHNRLYWYRQTLGQGPEFLTYFQNEAQLEKSRLLSDRFSAERPKGSFSTLEIQRTEQGDSAMYLCASNPENSPLHFGNGTRLTVT.

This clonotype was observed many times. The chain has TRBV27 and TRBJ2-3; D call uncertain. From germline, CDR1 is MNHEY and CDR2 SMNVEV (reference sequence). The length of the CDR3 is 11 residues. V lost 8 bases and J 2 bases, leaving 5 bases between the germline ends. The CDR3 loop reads CASGHTDTQYF. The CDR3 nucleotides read TGTGCCAGCGGGCACACAGATACGCAGTATTTT.

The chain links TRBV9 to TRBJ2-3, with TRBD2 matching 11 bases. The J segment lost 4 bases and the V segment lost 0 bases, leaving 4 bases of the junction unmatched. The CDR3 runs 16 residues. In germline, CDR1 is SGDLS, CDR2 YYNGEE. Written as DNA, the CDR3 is TGTGCCAGCAGCGTAGTCGGTAGCGGGGGGGCAGATACGCAGTATTTT. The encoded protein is CASSVVGSGGADTQYF.

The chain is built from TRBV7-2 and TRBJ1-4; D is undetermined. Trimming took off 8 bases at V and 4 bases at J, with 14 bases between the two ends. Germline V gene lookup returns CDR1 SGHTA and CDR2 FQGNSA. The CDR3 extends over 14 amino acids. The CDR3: CASGEGRINEKLFF. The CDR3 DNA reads TGTGCCAGCGGGGAAGGACGGATTAATGAAAAACTGTTTTTT.

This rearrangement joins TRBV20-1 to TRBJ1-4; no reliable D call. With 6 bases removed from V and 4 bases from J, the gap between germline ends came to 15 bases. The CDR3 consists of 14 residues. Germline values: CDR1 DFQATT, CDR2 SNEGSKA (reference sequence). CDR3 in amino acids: CSAPARGYNEKLFF. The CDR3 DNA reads TGCAGTGCCCCTGCGCGGGGATATAATGAAAAACTGTTTTTT.

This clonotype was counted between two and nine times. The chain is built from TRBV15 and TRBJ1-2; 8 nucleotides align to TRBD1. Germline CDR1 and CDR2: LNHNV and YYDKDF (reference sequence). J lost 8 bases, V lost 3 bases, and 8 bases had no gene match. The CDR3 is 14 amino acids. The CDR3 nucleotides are TGTGCCACCAGCAGGGACAGGGCCCCGGAGGGCTACACCTTC. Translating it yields CATSRDRAPEGYTF.